This record looks at one T cell receptor (beta chain) sequence and its context. Its antigen is unidentified. CDR1 and CDR2 (germline): SGHTA, FQGNSA. This CDR3 spans 14 amino acids. V was clipped by 5 bases and J by 0 bases, with 10 bases between them. Sample-barcoded 5' priming and a J-beta primer mix drove a second PCR of roughly 7 to 11 cycles. A template-switch adaptor containing 12 random nucleotides labeled each cDNA molecule. TCRdb itself ran the 5' RACE reads through MiXCR, one entry per CDR3 protein. The sample has some 800,000 distinct CDR3 sequences, under 55% seen once. The data are from a study of blood T cells in healthy people across ages. Findings of the study overall: TCR beta diversity tracked closely with naive T cell percentage. Relative to aged donors, long-lived donors carried more naive CD4+ cells and displayed higher diversity.

Sequenced material: blood. The receptor was derived from a man aged 55 to 70 in good health. This chain connects TRBV7-2 to TRBJ1-1, with TRBD1 as a possible D gene (5 bases). CDR3 sequence reads: CASSAGTVNTEAFF. DNA for the CDR3: TGTGCCAGCAGCGCCGGGACGGTGAACACTGAAGCTTTCTTT.